Here is one T cell receptor (beta chain) with its context. The antigen is not known. The data derive from a study of vaccination effects on CD4 cells after COVID-19. Overall study context: BNT162b2 vaccine or mRNA-1273 vaccine was given to participants in two doses. Findings of the study overall: By a late point after vaccination, infection- and vaccine-induced clones had shrunk markedly through clonal contraction.

Assay: immunoSEQ multiplex PCR; the TCRdb copy retains only in-frame clones and omits some. The sample includes over 45,000 clones, around 70% of them seen just once. V was pared by 3 bases and J by 5 bases, with 8 bases between. The CDR3 is 13 residues long. CDR1 and CDR2 from the germline V gene are SEHNR and FQNEAQ (reference sequence). Antigen-specific CD4+ T cell clonotypes were called by their expansion after viral peptide-pool culture in ViraFEST. After more than 9 days in culture, the CD4+ T cells were isolated. Recipients of the vaccine had no prior SARS-CoV-2 infection and negative nucleocapsid antibodies. IL-2 medium was substituted for half the medium on days 3 and 7.

The starting material was CD4+ T cells from PBMCs cultured with SARS-CoV-2 spike peptides, obtained before COVID-19 vaccination. V usage is TRBV7-9 and J usage is TRBJ2-4, with D hard to call. This TCR was recovered from a human donor who received a COVID-19 vaccine. CDR3 DNA sequence: TGTGCCAGCAGCTTCCCCCCTGAAAACATTCAGTACTTC. Encoded protein: CASSFPPENIQYF.